This T cell receptor (beta chain) was recorded in a study of cytomegalovirus exposure and HLA in healthy donors. Whole-study findings and limits: More clonal expansion characterized HLA-associated TCR beta chains than equally common others in a later analysis. Some TCR beta chains (roughly 160 of them) were listed as cytomegalovirus-associated. For most TCR sequences rarity was the rule, although some public TCRs occurred in many donors. Later analysis identified a missense DCLRE1C variant that was linked to TCR beta V- and J-gene trimming.

On this clone itself: Antigen unknown.

Trimming took 3 bases from V and 0 from J; bases not matched to a gene: 2. Germline V gene sequence: CDR1 SGHRS, CDR2 YFSETQ. The CDR3 consists of 15 residues. Primers included in the PCR were 60 Vbeta and 13 Jbeta primers. Method: immunoSEQ multiplex PCR; TCRdb's copy keeps in-frame clones and lacks some. Counted here are around 200,000 clones, roughly 90% occurring once; the ten biggest clones make up 0.95% to 1.1%. This chain uses TRBV5-1 with TRBJ2-1; 8 bases agree with TRBD2. The receptor was isolated from a woman younger than 35 in good health and CMV-seronegative. Sequences were obtained from PBMCs. The CDR3 DNA sequence: TGCGCCAGCAGCTGGAGCGGGGGCTCCTACAATGAGCAGTTCTTC. Its protein product is CASSWSGGSYNEQFF.